This T cell receptor beta chain originates from a study of blood T cell repertoires in COVID-19 (dated by TCRdb to 2020 to 2022). Study-wide context: Collaborator samples came from the United States, Italy and Spain and covered acute and convalescent phases of COVID-19. The material from the prospective study consisted of cDNA or gDNA derived from T cells, B-cell-depleted T cells, or PBMCs. The dataset comprised deeply sampled blood TCRbeta repertoires from subjects exposed to, actively infected with, or recovered from COVID-19. The repertoires were released in a freely available public database intended as a resource for research on the immune response to SARS-CoV-2. The samples were drawn from the first 160 participants of the ongoing ImmuneRACE study and from under 1,500 subjects provided by 6 global collaborators. A de-identified subject ID, COVID-19 status, age in years and sex were almost always included in the sample metadata. HLA class I and class II types, where available, came from metadata supplied by the sample provider rather than from assay-based typing.

The collaborating institutions used their own protocols to collect whole blood in K2EDTA tubes. For TCRbeta analysis, collaborators shipped samples as frozen whole blood, isolated PBMCs, or DNA extracted from either of those sample types. V is cut by 5 bases and J by 4 bases, and the space between the germline ends is 14 bases. Inclusive of the bounding cysteine and phenylalanine, the CDR3 is 14 residues long. Of the read, only the CDR3 DNA is kept; its 42 bases are in frame from base 1. In the germline V gene, CDR1 corresponds to WSHSY and CDR2 to SAAADI. TCRbeta CDR3 regions were amplified from genomic DNA by means of the immunoSEQ Assay, a bias-controlled multiplex PCR. For the original study's pipeline: Nucleated cell counts per sample were estimated from amplification of reference gene primers within the assay. To quantify the absolute abundance of each unique TCRbeta CDR3 rearrangement, sequence reads were collapsed and filtered. For each sample, productive Simpson clonality was calculated by taking the square root of Simpson's diversity index across productive rearrangements. The clones in this table, taken by TCRdb from immuneACCESS, are in-frame only. Not every clone is retained; where verified, under half of the shortfall comes from an unresolved V gene, and the cause of the rest is unknown. The V and J calls and clone size were taken over from that table, and D and trimming were inferred from the DNA. This sample has some 110,000 clones in its table, and 70% to 80% of those were observed once. 0.9% of the sample is taken by the ten largest.

This clone appeared a single time. Its antigen is not yet known. Base quality data are lacking; no much larger clone is found one base away. General findings and caveats noted by the study authors: Clinical and demographic metadata were provided uncurated, with the amount varying by source and participant.

In this chain, TRBV10-2 is recombined with TRBJ1-2; the D gene cannot be named for sure. Sequenced sample: peripheral blood. The source of this sequence is a human donor with acute or convalescent COVID-19. The donor label of this sample is uncertain. The sequence in DNA is TGCGCCAGCAGTCCCCTCGACGGACTCTATGGCTACACCTTC. Its translation reads: CASSPLDGLYGYTF.